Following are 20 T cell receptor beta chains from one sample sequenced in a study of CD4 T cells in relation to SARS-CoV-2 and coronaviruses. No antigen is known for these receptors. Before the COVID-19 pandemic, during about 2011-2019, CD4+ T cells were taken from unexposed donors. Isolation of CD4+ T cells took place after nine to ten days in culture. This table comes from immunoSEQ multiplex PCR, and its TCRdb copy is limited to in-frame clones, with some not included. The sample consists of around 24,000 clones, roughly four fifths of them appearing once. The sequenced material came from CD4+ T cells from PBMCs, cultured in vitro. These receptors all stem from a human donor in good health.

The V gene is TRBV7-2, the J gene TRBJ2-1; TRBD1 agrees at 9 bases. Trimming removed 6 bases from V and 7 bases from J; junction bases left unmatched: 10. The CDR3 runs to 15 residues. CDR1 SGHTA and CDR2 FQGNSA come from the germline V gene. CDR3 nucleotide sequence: TGTGCCAGCAGTCAGTCCGGGACAGGGTTGAATGAGCAGTTCTTC. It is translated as CASSQSGTGLNEQFF.

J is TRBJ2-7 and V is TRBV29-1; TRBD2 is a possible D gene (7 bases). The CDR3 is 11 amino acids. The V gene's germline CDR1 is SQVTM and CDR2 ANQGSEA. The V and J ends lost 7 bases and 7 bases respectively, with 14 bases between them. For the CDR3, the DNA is TGCAGCGGACGGAGGGGGGGGGAGCAGTACTTC. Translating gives CSGRRGGEQYF.

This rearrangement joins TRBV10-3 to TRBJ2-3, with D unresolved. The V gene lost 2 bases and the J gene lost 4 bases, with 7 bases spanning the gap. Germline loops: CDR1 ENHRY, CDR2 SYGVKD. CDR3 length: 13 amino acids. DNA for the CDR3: TGTGCCATCAGTGAGAGGTTGCCAGATACGCAGTATTTT. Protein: CAISERLPDTQYF.

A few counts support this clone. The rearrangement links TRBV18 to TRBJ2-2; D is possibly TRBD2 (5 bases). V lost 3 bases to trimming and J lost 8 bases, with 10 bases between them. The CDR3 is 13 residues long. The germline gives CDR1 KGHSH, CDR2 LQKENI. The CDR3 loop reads CASSPGSMGELFF. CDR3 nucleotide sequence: TGTGCCAGCTCACCGGGGAGCATGGGGGAGCTGTTTTTT.

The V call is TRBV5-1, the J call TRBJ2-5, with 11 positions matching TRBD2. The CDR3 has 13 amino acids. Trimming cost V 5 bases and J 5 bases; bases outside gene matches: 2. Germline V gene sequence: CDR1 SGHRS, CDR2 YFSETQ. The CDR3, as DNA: TGCGCCAGCAGTAGCGGGAGGGTTGAGACCCAGTACTTC. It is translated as CASSSGRVETQYF.

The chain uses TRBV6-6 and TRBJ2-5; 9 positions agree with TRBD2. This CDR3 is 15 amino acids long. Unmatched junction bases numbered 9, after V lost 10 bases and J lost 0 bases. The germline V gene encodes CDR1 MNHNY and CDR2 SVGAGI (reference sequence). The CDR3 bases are TGTGCCACGCATAAGGCGGGGGGGGACCAAGAGACCCAGTACTTC. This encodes CATHKAGGDQETQYF.

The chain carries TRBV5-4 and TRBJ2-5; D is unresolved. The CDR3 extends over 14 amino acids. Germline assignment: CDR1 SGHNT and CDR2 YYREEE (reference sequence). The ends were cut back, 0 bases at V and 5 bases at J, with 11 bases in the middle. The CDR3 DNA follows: TGTGCCAGCAGCTTGGAAACCTTTGCGGAGACCCAGTACTTC. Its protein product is CASSLETFAETQYF.

The CDR3 sequence: CASSLRDRVTYEQYF. The CDR3 coding sequence is TGTGCCAGCTCACTCCGGGACAGGGTTACCTACGAGCAGTACTTC. The V and J genes are TRBV18 and TRBJ2-7; 9 nucleotides agree with TRBD1. The V segment lost 4 bases and the J segment 2 bases; nucleotides outside the gene matches: 6. CDR1 and CDR2 (germline): KGHSH, LQKENI. This CDR3 has 15 amino acids. Using reference TRBV18 and TRBJ2-7 for the parts outside the CDR3, the full variable domain is NAGVMQNPRHLVRRRGQEARLRCSPMKGHSHVYWYRQLPEEGLKFMVYLQKENIIDESGMPKERFSAEFPKEGPSILRIQQVVRGDSAAYFCASSLRDRVTYEQYFGPGTRLTVT.

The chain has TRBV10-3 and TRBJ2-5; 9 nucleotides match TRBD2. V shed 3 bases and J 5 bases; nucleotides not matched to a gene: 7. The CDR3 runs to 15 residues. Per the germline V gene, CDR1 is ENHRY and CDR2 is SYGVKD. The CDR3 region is CAISDAAGGLETQYF. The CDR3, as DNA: TGTGCCATCAGTGATGCGGCGGGGGGGCTGGAGACCCAGTACTTC.

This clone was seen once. The chain's CDR3 is CASSEGLQINEQFF. In DNA, the CDR3 is TGTGCCAGCTCAGAGGGACTTCAAATCAATGAGCAGTTCTTC. The V gene is TRBV18, the J gene TRBJ2-1, with a weak D call TRBD2 (6 bases). V lost 5 bases, J lost 6 bases, and 14 bases lay in between. CDR3 length: 14 residues. Germline assignment: CDR1 KGHSH and CDR2 LQKENI.

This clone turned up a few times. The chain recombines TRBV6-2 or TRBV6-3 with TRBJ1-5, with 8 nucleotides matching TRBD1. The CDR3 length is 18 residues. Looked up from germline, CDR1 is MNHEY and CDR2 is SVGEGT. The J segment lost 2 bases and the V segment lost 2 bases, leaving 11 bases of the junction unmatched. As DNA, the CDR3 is TGTGCCAGCAGTTACAGATCTTCAGGGGGCCTCGGCAATCAGCCCCAGCATTTT. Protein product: CASSYRSSGGLGNQPQHF.

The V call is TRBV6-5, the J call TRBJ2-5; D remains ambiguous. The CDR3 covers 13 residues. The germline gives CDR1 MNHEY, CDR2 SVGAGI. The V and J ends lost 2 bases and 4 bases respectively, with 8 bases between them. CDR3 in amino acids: CASSYRRGETQYF. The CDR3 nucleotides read TGTGCCAGCAGTTACAGGCGTGGAGAGACCCAGTACTTC.

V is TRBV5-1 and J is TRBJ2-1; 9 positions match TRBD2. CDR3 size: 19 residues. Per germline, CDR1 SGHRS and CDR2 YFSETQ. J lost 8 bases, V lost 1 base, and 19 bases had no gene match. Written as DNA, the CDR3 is TGCGCCAGCAGCTTGTGGGGCCCGACAGGAGCTAGCGGGGAGGATGAGCAGTTCTTC. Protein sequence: CASSLWGPTGASGEDEQFF. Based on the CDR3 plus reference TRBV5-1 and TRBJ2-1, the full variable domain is KAGVTQTPRYLIKTRGQQVTLSCSPISGHRSVSWYQQTPGQGLQFLFEYFSETQRNKGNFPGRFSGRQFSNSRSEMNVSTLELGDSALYLCASSLWGPTGASGEDEQFFGPGTRLTVL.

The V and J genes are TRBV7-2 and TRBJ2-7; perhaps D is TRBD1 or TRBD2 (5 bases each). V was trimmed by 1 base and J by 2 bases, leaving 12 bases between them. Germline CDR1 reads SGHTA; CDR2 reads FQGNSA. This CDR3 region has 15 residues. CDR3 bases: TGTGCCAGCAGCTTAGGGAGTCAGGGACCCTACGAGCAGTACTTC. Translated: CASSLGSQGPYEQYF.

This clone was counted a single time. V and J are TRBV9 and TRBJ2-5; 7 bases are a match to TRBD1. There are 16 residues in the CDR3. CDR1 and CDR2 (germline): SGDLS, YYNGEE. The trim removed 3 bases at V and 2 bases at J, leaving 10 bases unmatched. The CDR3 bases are TGTGCCAGCAGCGGTGGGGCAGGGGGTAGGCAAGAGACCCAGTACTTC. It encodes CASSGGAGGRQETQYF.

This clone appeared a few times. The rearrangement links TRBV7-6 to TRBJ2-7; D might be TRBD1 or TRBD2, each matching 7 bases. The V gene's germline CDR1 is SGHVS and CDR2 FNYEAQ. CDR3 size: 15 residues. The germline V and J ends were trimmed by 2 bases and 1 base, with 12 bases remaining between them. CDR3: CASSLSQGGSYEQYF. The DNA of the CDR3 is TGTGCCAGCAGCTTATCTCAGGGGGGGTCCTACGAGCAGTACTTC.

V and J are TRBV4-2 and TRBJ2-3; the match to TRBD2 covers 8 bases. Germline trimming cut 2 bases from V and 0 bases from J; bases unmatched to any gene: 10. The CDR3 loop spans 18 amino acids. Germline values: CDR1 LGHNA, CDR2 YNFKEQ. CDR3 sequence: CASSQWSGSSPSTDTQYF. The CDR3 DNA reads TGTGCCAGCAGCCAATGGAGCGGGAGCTCTCCCAGCACAGATACGCAGTATTTT.

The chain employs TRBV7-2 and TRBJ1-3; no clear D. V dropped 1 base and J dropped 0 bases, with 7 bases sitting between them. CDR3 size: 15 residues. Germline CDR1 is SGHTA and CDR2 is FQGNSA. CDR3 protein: CASSLEGSSGNTIYF. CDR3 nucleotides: TGTGCCAGCAGCTTAGAGGGCAGCTCTGGAAACACCATATATTTT.

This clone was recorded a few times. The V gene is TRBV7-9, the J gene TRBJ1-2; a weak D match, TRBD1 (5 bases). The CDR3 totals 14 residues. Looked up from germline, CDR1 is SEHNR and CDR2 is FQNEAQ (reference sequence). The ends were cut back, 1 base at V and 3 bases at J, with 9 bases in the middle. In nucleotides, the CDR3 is TGTGCCAGCAGCTTAGTTGGGGGGGACTATGGCTACACCTTC. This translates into CASSLVGGDYGYTF. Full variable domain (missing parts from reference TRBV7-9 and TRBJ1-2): DTGVSQNPRHKITKRGQNVTFRCDPISEHNRLYWYRQTLGQGPEFLTYFQNEAQLEKSRLLSDRFSAERPKGSFSTLEIQRTEQGDSAMYLCASSLVGGDYGYTFGSGTRLTVV.

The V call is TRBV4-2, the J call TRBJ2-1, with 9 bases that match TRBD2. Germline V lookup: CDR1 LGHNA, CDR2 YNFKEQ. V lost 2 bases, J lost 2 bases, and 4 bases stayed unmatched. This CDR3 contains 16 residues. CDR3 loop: CASSQRGGGAYNEQFF. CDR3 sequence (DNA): TGTGCCAGCAGCCAAAGGGGCGGGGGGGCCTACAATGAGCAGTTCTTC.